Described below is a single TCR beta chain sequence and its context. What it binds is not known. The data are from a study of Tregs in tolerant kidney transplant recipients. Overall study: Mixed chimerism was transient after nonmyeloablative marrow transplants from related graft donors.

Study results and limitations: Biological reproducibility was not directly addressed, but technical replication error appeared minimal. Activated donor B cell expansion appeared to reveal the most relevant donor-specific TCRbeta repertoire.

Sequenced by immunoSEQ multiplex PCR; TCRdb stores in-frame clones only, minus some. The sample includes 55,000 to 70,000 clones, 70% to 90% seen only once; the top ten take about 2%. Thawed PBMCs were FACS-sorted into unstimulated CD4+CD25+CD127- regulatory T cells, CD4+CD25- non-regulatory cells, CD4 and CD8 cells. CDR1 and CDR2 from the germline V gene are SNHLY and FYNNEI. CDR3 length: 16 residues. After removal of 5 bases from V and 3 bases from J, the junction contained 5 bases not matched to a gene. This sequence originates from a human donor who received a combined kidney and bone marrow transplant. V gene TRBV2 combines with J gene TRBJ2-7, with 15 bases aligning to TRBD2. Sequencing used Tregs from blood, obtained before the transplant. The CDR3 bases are TGTGCCAGCAGTCCGGGACTAGCGGGGGGCTTCTACGAGCAGTACTTC. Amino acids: CASSPGLAGGFYEQYF.